This T cell receptor (beta chain) stems from a study of radiotherapy plus CTLA-4 blockade in lung cancer. Study-wide results and caveats: Blood saw expansion of tumor-derived TCR clones after radiotherapy plus ipilimumab. Among reported predictors of response, early blood T cell clone dynamics with interferon-beta performed best.

Using immunoSEQ multiplex PCR, the repertoire was profiled, and TCRdb retains in-frame clones only, with some absent. Here the sample spans 80,000 to 100,000 clones, approximately 78% being singletons. On this clone: Its matching antigen is unknown.

Each patient with chemo-refractory metastatic non-small-cell lung cancer was treated with focal radiation plus CTLA-4 blockade using ipilimumab. The clonotype originates from a human donor with non-small cell lung cancer who had a partial response to radiotherapy plus ipilimumab. The specimen comprised peripheral blood, sampled from a patient treated with radiotherapy plus ipilimumab.

This CDR3 reads CATMTGSNQPQHF. CDR3 DNA: TGTGCCACAATGACAGGTAGCAATCAGCCCCAGCATTTT. The chain has TRBV27 and TRBJ1-5; a weak D match, TRBD1 (6 bases). CDR1 and CDR2 from the germline V gene are MNHEY and SMNVEV (reference sequence). This CDR3 region has 13 residues. The V gene lost 10 bases and the J gene lost 0 bases, with 10 bases spanning the gap.